A single T cell receptor (beta chain) is shown here with its context. Other DNA sequences of this sample code for an identical CDR3. The data stem from a study of blood T cell repertoires in COVID-19. Study overall: T cells, B-cell-depleted T cells, or PBMCs supplied cDNA or gDNA.

In the study's own analysis: Estimates of nucleated cell counts were drawn from the amplification of reference gene primers. Assay used: immunoSEQ multiplex PCR; TCRdb lists only in-frame clones, some missing. The V and J calls and the clone size are those of that table, but D and trimming were determined from the DNA. The table includes fewer than 250,000 clones, roughly four fifths detected once. This sequence was found in a woman aged 45-60 years with acute or convalescent COVID-19. The sequenced sample was peripheral blood.

The CDR3 here is CASSPQIIGVEQYF. CDR3 bases: TGTGCTAGTTCCCCGCAGATTATCGGGGTAGAGCAGTACTTC. The chain is built from TRBV2 and TRBJ2-7, with TRBD2 as a possible D gene (5 bases). The CDR3 length is 14 residues. Germline V gene sequence: CDR1 SNHLY, CDR2 FYNNEI.